A selection of T cell receptor beta chains follows, all from one sample in a study of cytomegalovirus exposure and HLA in healthy donors. The method was immunoSEQ multiplex PCR; TCRdb's version includes in-frame clones alone and lacks a portion of them. Of roughly 100,000 clones in the sample, 55% to 75% were seen once. The sample taken for sequencing was PBMCs. These TCRs come from a woman in her late teens or twenties in good health and CMV-seropositive. Both conserved end residues are part of each CDR3. A D gene is named only where the DNA matches it firmly. The size field is filled for only some rows; it gives once, few, many or a size class.

J	length	D	size	V	DNA	CDR3
TRBJ2-5	14	TRBD1	once	TRBV5-5	TGTGCCAGCAGCTTGGGGGACAGACAAGAGACCCAGTACTTC	CASSLGDRQETQYF
TRBJ1-2	16	.	.	TRBV25-1	TGTGCCAGCAGTGAATCTGTCTCAGGCCTTGCCTATGGCTACACCTTC	CASSESVSGLAYGYTF
TRBJ1-2	15	TRBD1	.	TRBV7-3	TGTGCCAGCAGCTTAGGGGCAGGGGGCGCCGGTGGCTACACCTTC	CASSLGAGGAGGYTF
TRBJ2-3	13	TRBD2	few	TRBV10-3	TGTGCCACCTGGCGGGGGGGCACAGATACGCAGTATTTT	CATWRGGTDTQYF
TRBJ1-5	16	.	few	TRBV6-1	TGTGCCAGCAGTGAATCCACAGGGAGCTACAATCAGCCCCAGCATTTT	CASSESTGSYNQPQHF
TRBJ2-3	14	TRBD1	.	TRBV5-1	TGCGCCAGCAGCCCCGACAGGGGTTCAGATACGCAGTATTTT	CASSPDRGSDTQYF
TRBJ1-1	16	TRBD1	.	TRBV6-5	TGTGCCAGCAGTTACCAAACGACAGGGAGAAGCGCTGAAGCTTTCTTT	CASSYQTTGRSAEAFF
TRBJ1-5	12	TRBD1	.	TRBV6-6	TGTGCCAGCAGTCACAACAGGGGGCCCCAGCATTTT	CASSHNRGPQHF
TRBJ2-5	15	TRBD2	.	TRBV7-6	TGTGCCAGCAGCTTAGAAGCGGGAGGAGGGGAGACCCAGTACTTC	CASSLEAGGGETQYF
TRBJ2-7	15	TRBD2	.	TRBV18	TGTGCCAGCTCACCGCTAGCGGGAGATATCTACGAGCAGTACTTC	CASSPLAGDIYEQYF
TRBJ2-3	16	.	.	TRBV11-2	TGTGCCAGCAGCCGGGACTCTGCGGCTAGCACAGATACGCAGTATTTT	CASSRDSAASTDTQYF
TRBJ2-7	11	.	.	TRBV19	TGTGCCACCGCCGGGGGTAGGGAGCAGTACTTC	CATAGGREQYF
TRBJ2-1	17	TRBD1	.	TRBV15	TGTGCCACCAGCAGGGGATCTGACAGGGGGCGCGGCAATGAGCAGTTCTTC	CATSRGSDRGRGNEQFF
TRBJ2-3	14	.	.	TRBV27	TGTGCCAGCAGTTCCGAGACTAGCACAGATACGCAGTATTTT	CASSSETSTDTQYF
TRBJ2-7	15	TRBD2	few	TRBV4-2	TGTGCCAGCAGCCAAGACCAGGGAGGGTCCTACGAGCAGTACTTC	CASSQDQGGSYEQYF
TRBJ1-2	15	.	.	TRBV15	TGTGCCACCAGCAGAGGGTCTCCAGCCGGGGATGGCTACACCTTC	CATSRGSPAGDGYTF
TRBJ2-2	15	.	.	TRBV27	TGTGCCAGCAGTTTATACAGTTCGAACACCGGGGAGCTGTTTTTT	CASSLYSSNTGELFF
TRBJ1-1	13	TRBD1	.	TRBV7-3	TGTGCCAGCAGGTTGAACAGGGGGTCTGAAGCTTTCTTT	CASRLNRGSEAFF
TRBJ1-6	14	TRBD1	.	TRBV6-4	TGTGCCAGCAGTGATGGAGGACAGGGTTCACCCCTCCACTTT	CASSDGGQGSPLHF
TRBJ2-7	17	.	.	TRBV30	TGTGCCTGGAGTGAGCGTCTGGGGCGGAAGAGCTCCTACGAGCAGTACTTC	CAWSERLGRKSSYEQYF
TRBJ2-7	13	.	few	TRBV2	TGTGCCAGCAGTTTGGGACTGAACTACGAGCAGTACTTC	CASSLGLNYEQYF
TRBJ2-5	12	.	.	TRBV6-5	TGTGCCAGCAGTTCGTACCAAGAGACCCAGTACTTC	CASSSYQETQYF
TRBJ1-1	13	TRBD1	.	TRBV28	TGTGCCAGCCGCGCAACCGGGACAGGGAAAGCTTTCTTT	CASRATGTGKAFF
TRBJ1-1	14	.	.	TRBV5-4	TGTGCCGGCAGCTCCCGAGTGGGGGGAGGTGAAGCTTTCTTT	CAGSSRVGGGEAFF
TRBJ2-7	15	TRBD2	.	TRBV28	TGTGCCAGCAACACAGTAGCGGGCCCCTCCTACGAGCAGTACTTC	CASNTVAGPSYEQYF
TRBJ2-3	14	TRBD2	.	TRBV2	TGTGCCAGCAGGGCAGCGGGGGGCACAGATACGCAGTATTTT	CASRAAGGTDTQYF
TRBJ1-5	13	TRBD1	.	TRBV6-6	TGTGCCAGCAGCCCACAGGGGTCTCAGCCCCAGCATTTT	CASSPQGSQPQHF
TRBJ2-5	15	TRBD2	.	TRBV9	TGTGCCAGCAGTAGCGGGGGGAACTACCAAGAGACCCAGTACTTC	CASSSGGNYQETQYF
TRBJ1-1	14	.	.	TRBV7-2	TGTGCCAGCAGCTTATGGTCAGTGAACACTGAAGCTTTCTTT	CASSLWSVNTEAFF
TRBJ2-5	12	.	.	TRBV2	TGTGCCAGCAGCGGACAGCAAGAGACCCAGTACTTC	CASSGQQETQYF
TRBJ2-5	14	.	.	TRBV5-1	TGCGCCAGCAGCTTGCGGGTGGAGGGAGAGACCCAGTACTTC	CASSLRVEGETQYF
TRBJ2-7	14	TRBD2	once	TRBV7-2	TGTGCCAGCAGCTCCGGGGGGAGCTCCTACGAGCAGTACTTC	CASSSGGSSYEQYF
TRBJ2-5	14	.	.	TRBV2	TGTGCCAGCAGTGAAGGCGTCTACCAAGAGACCCAGTACTTC	CASSEGVYQETQYF
TRBJ2-7	13	TRBD1	.	TRBV27	TGTGCCAGCAGTAAATGGACAGGGAGCGAGCAGTACTTC	CASSKWTGSEQYF
TRBJ2-7	14	TRBD1	once	TRBV5-6	TGTGCCAGCAGCTACGGGACAGGGGGCTACGAGCAGTACTTC	CASSYGTGGYEQYF
TRBJ2-6	17	TRBD1	.	TRBV5-4	TGTGCCAGCAGCTACAGGACAGGCAGCTCTGGGGCCAACGTCCTGACTTTC	CASSYRTGSSGANVLTF
TRBJ2-1	14	.	.	TRBV12-5	TGTGCTAGTGGTTTGGGGCAAATCTACAATGAGCAGTTCTTC	CASGLGQIYNEQFF
TRBJ2-1	21	.	few	TRBV15	TGTGCCACCAGCAGAGATACCTGGCTGTCCCCCCGGGCAGGGAAGGGCGATGAGCAGTTCTTC	CATSRDTWLSPRAGKGDEQFF
TRBJ1-6	15	.	.	TRBV6-5	TGTGCCAGCAGTTCCCAAGGACAGAATAATTCACCCCTCCACTTT	CASSSQGQNNSPLHF
TRBJ1-2	13	.	.	TRBV4-2	TGTGCCAGCAGCCAAGATGTGAGGTATGGCTACACCTTC	CASSQDVRYGYTF
TRBJ2-7	13	.	few	TRBV5-7	TGTGCCAGCAGTTTGGGACTGAACTACGAGCAGTACTTC	CASSLGLNYEQYF
TRBJ1-4	17	TRBD1	.	TRBV5-1	TGCGCCAGCAGCCTCCCGACAGGGGGGACAACTAATGAAAAACTGTTTTTT	CASSLPTGGTTNEKLFF
TRBJ1-5	15	.	.	TRBV21-1	TGTGCCAGCAACCTAAGACAGGCTGACAATCAGCCCCAGCATTTT	CASNLRQADNQPQHF
TRBJ1-1	13	TRBD1	.	TRBV27	TGTGCCAGCAGTCCCAGGGGGCGCGAGGAAGCTTTCTTT	CASSPRGREEAFF
TRBJ2-1	16	TRBD2	.	TRBV4-3	TGCGCCAGCAGCCAGGGATTGGGGGGGGACTTCAATGAGCAGTTCTTC	CASSQGLGGDFNEQFF